This passage covers 14 T cell receptor beta chains from one sample sequenced in a study of tumor-infiltrating lymphocytes in primary liver carcinoma (TCRdb year 2017). RNA from unsorted whole blood was extracted with TRIzol reagent, and germline DNA was obtained with the DNeasy Blood & Tissue kit. Data came from an Illumina HiSeq 2500. Using a constant-region primer and ProtoScript II reverse transcriptase, TCRbeta-specific cDNA was reverse-transcribed from approximately 500 ng total RNA. The TCRbeta libraries were prepared through three rounds of nested multiplex PCR following a slightly modified ARM-PCR procedure. Each of the first two PCR rounds ran for approximately 10 cycles using multiplex TRBV1-TRBV30 forward primers together with a Cbeta reverse primer. TCRdb reprocessed the public reads (quality trimming at Q25 with fastp, clone calling with MiXCR) and kept in-frame beta chains. Rows with a matching CDR3 protein are joined into one entry that keeps the most common DNA and genes. This sample comprises some 190,000 distinct CDR3 sequences, about 60% of them detected only once. The ten most abundant clones make up approximately 68% of the sample.

The sample consisted of peripheral blood. The source is a man aged 35-49 years with primary liver carcinoma and hepatitis B virus infection.

This clonotype was counted between two and nine times. The genes are TRBV12-3 or TRBV12-4 and TRBJ2-5, with 7 bases lining up with TRBD1. The junction had 10 bases not matched to a gene; V was cut back by 4 bases and J by 5 bases. The CDR3 runs 15 residues. The DNA for the CDR3 is TGTGCCAGCAGTTCCTCGGGACAGACCCAGGAGACCCAGTACTTC. This translates into CASSSSGQTQETQYF.

This clonotype was seen more than once but under ten times. The chain links TRBV12-3 or TRBV12-4 to TRBJ2-1; D is ambiguous. The CDR3 totals 13 residues. V shed 7 bases and J shed 4 bases, with 11 bases lying between them. The CDR3, as DNA: TGTGCCAGCACCTCATCAGTTTACAATGAGCAGTTCTTC. Translation: CASTSSVYNEQFF.

This chain joins TRBV6-2 or TRBV6-3 and TRBJ2-7; 10 nucleotides line up with TRBD2. The ends lost 6 bases at V and 1 base at J; junction bases unmatched: 9. CDR3 length: 16 amino acids. Germline CDR1 reads MNHEY; CDR2 reads SVGEGT. The CDR3 here is CASRALISGRSYEQYF. DNA for the CDR3: TGTGCCAGCAGAGCTTTGATTAGCGGGAGGTCCTACGAGCAGTACTTC.

Concerning this clonotype: Just one base apart from a much larger clone, this may be a read error. V gene TRBV29-1 combines with J gene TRBJ2-5; no clear D gene. Germline loops: CDR1 SQVTM, CDR2 ANQGSEA. The CDR3 length is 12 residues. CDR3: CIIIRDQETQYF. The CDR3 DNA is TGCATCATCATACGAGACCAAGAGACCCAGTACTTC. Variable domain in full (rest from reference TRBV29-1 and TRBJ2-5): SAVISQKPSRDICQRGTSLTIQCQVDSQVTMMFWYRQQPGQSLTLIATANQGSEATYESGFVIDKFPISRPNLTFSTLTVSNMSPEDSSIYLCIIIRDQETQYFGPGTRLLVL.

Ten or more counts support this clonotype. V and J are TRBV6-1 and TRBJ2-1; D is ambiguous. Between the trimmed V and J ends, which lost 2 bases and 9 bases, there was a span of 14 bases. The CDR3 is 14 amino acids. Germline V lookup: CDR1 MNHNS, CDR2 SASEGT. CDR3 DNA: TGTGCCAGCAGTGAACGCGAGGCCCTGTCTGAGCAGTTCTTC. Its translation: CASSEREALSEQFF.

V is TRBV5-1 and J is TRBJ1-4; 9 bases are a match to TRBD1. Germline assignment: CDR1 SGHRS and CDR2 YFSETQ. Trimming removed 5 bases from V and 8 bases from J; junction bases left unmatched: 7. CDR3 length: 14 residues. CDR3 protein: CASRGTGKGEKLFF. DNA for the CDR3: TGCGCCAGCAGGGGGACAGGGAAAGGCGAAAAACTGTTTTTT.

Only a few counts were recorded for this clonotype. The gene calls are TRBV29-1 and TRBJ2-7; D may be TRBD1 (6 bases). Trimming shortened V by 6 bases and J by 2 bases, and 17 bases separated the two germline ends. The length of the CDR3 is 14 residues. CDR1 and CDR2 from the germline V gene are SQVTM and ANQGSEA. CDR3: CSVCLGGKAYEQYF. CDR3 DNA: TGCAGCGTGTGCCTAGGGGGTAAAGCCTACGAGCAGTACTTC.

About this clonotype: Given a much more abundant clone one base away, this may be a read error. The chain couples TRBV11-2 to TRBJ2-1; tentatively, D is TRBD2 (5 bases). CDR1 and CDR2 (germline): SGHAT, FQNNGV. Trimming shortened V by 1 base and J by 6 bases, and 25 bases separated the two germline ends. The CDR3 runs to 19 residues. CDR3: CASSLVSFVSSKKFNEQFF. CDR3 nucleotide sequence: TGTGCCAGCAGCTTAGTGTCATTCGTGTCTAGCAAGAAGTTCAATGAGCAGTTCTTC.

As regards this clonotype: An end of the junction does not agree with germline; a read error may underlie this. This chain joins TRBV5-1 and TRBJ1-1; D is undetermined. The CDR3 sequence is 11 residues long. Germline CDR1 reads SGHRS; CDR2 reads YFSETQ. DNA for the CDR3: TGCACCAGCAGCTTGGCTGGTGAAGCTTTCTTT. Its protein product is CTSSLAGEAFF.

This clonotype was seen more than once but under ten times. The chain is built from TRBV12-3 or TRBV12-4 and TRBJ1-1; D possibly corresponds to TRBD1 (5 bases). The CDR3 extends over 14 amino acids. The germline V and J ends were trimmed by 2 bases and 1 base, with 8 bases remaining between them. CDR3 sequence: CASSLPGRNTEAFF. The DNA of the CDR3 is TGTGCCAGCAGTTTACCAGGGCGGAACACTGAAGCTTTCTTT.

As to this clonotype: This sequence may be a read error, since a much larger clone differs from it by one base. CDR3 amino acids: CAISLEGSNTEAFF. CDR3 nucleotide sequence: TGTGCCATCAGCTTAGAAGGATCGAACACTGAAGCTTTCTTT. The V gene is TRBV11-2, the J gene TRBJ1-1; D unresolved. Germline lookup yields CDR1 SGHAT and CDR2 FQNNGV. The CDR3 has 14 amino acids. The whole variable domain, filled in from reference TRBV11-2 and TRBJ1-1, reads EAGVAQSPRYKIIEKRQSVAFWCNPISGHATLYWYQQILGQGPKLLIQFQNNGVVDDSQLPKDRFSAERLKGVDSTLKIQPAKLEDSAVYLCAISLEGSNTEAFFGQGTRLTVV.

This clonotype was seen ten or more times. This chain joins TRBV11-2 and TRBJ1-2; D perhaps matches TRBD1 (6 bases). The CDR3 spans 15 residues. V was pared by 1 base and J by 7 bases, with 16 bases between. Germline V lookup: CDR1 SGHAT, CDR2 FQNNGV. This chain's CDR3 is CASSLVKGRGSGYTF. DNA of the CDR3: TGTGCCAGCAGCTTAGTAAAGGGCAGGGGCTCTGGCTACACCTTC.

This clonotype was seen repeatedly, ten times or more. The chain recombines TRBV6-6 with TRBJ2-7, with 9 bases aligning to TRBD1. The J segment lost 7 bases and the V segment lost 8 bases, leaving 9 bases of the junction unmatched. There are 13 residues in the CDR3. Germline CDR1 and CDR2: MNHNY and SVGAGI (reference sequence). The CDR3 is CASARQGVWEQYF. CDR3 bases: TGTGCCAGCGCTCGACAGGGGGTATGGGAGCAGTACTTC.

Here the CDR3 reads CASSLTDTGWGGYTF. DNA for the CDR3: TGTGCCAGCAGTTTAACGGACACGGGATGGGGTGGCTACACCTTC. The V gene is TRBV28, the J gene TRBJ1-2, with TRBD1 as a possible D gene (5 bases). V dropped 2 bases and J dropped 7 bases, with 17 bases sitting between them. The CDR3 consists of 15 residues. Germline V gene sequence: CDR1 MDHEN, CDR2 SYDVKM.